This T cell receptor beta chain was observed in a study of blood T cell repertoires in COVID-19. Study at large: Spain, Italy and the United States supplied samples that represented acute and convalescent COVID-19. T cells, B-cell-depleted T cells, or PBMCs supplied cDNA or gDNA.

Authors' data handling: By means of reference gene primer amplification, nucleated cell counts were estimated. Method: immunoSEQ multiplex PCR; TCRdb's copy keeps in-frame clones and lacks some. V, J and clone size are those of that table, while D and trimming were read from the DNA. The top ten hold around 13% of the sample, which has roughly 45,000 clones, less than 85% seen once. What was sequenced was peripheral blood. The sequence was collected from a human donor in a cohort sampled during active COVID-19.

This CDR3 reads CASSQGAGASEFF. In DNA form, the CDR3 reads TGCGCCAGCAGCCAAGGGGCAGGGGCCTCGGAGTTCTTC. The gene calls are TRBV4-3 and TRBJ2-1; D perhaps matches TRBD1 (6 bases). Germline V gives CDR1 LGHNA, CDR2 YSLEER. The V gene lost 1 base and the J gene lost 14 bases, with 15 bases spanning the gap. There are 13 residues in the CDR3.